This TCR beta chain was profiled in a study of regulatory T cells in long-lasting Graves disease. Findings and caveats of the study: Persistent Graves' patients showed less TCR diversity than newly diagnosed patients showed. Whereas new patients shared 950 to 1,000 public clonotypes, persistent patients shared more, at 2,741. Since the sample size was small, accuracy may have been reduced.

Combining iRepertoire HTBI primers with Arm-PCR of CDR3 regions, the authors built TCR beta libraries. One entry per CDR3 protein results from TCRdb running MiXCR on the multiplex PCR reads. The sample records under 300,000 distinct CDR3 sequences, 18% being singletons. Indicated time point: newly diagnosed GD, antithyroid drugs for less than 3 months. The TCR library used RNA extracted from PBMCs. EDTA tubes held approximately 10 milliliters of peripheral blood from each patient. This clonotype was seen more than once but under ten times. Its antigen is still unknown. The TCR originated in a female donor with Graves disease. The starting material was peripheral blood mononuclear cells (PBMCs), obtained at new diagnosis, from a patient treated with antithyroid drugs.

The CDR3 is CAWSSVGSNQPQHF. The CDR3 DNA sequence: TGTGCCTGGAGCTCCGTCGGTAGCAATCAGCCCCAGCATTTT. This chain uses TRBV30 with TRBJ1-5; D not resolved. CDR1 and CDR2 (germline): GTSNPN, SVGIG (reference sequence). The CDR3 is made up of 14 amino acids. The V end was cut by 3 bases, the J end by 0 bases, with 9 bases between.